This TCR beta chain was observed in a study of OX40 agonist ivuxolimab in advanced cancers. Study-wide background: Patients in dose escalation had liver, melanoma, kidney or head and neck cancers. People who had prior anti-PD-1, anti-PD-L1 or anti-CTLA-4 therapy could take part, and roughly 40% had some. The dose-escalation cohort was approximately 81% male, with a mean age of 60 years, ranging about 20 to 85. Notes on the study in general: Average numbers of expanded clones were greater in CD8+ T cells than in CD4+.

The protocol was immunoSEQ multiplex PCR, while the TCRdb copy is restricted to in-frame clones and leaves out a portion. The table lists tens of thousands of clones, 88% of them singletons, with roughly 18% in the top ten. V dropped 4 bases and J dropped 6; count of bases not matched to a gene: 8. Germline V gives CDR1 WSHSY, CDR2 SAAADI. The CDR3 contains 14 residues. With regard to this clone: Its antigen is not known.

The source material was CD4+ or CD8+ T cells sorted from blood, sampled in a trial of the OX40 agonist ivuxolimab. The genes are TRBV10-2 and TRBJ2-7, with TRBD1 matching over 8 bases. This TCR was sampled from an adult with an advanced solid tumor such as melanoma, head and neck, liver or kidney cancer. CDR3 nucleotide sequence: TGCGCCAGCAGTGCGGACAGGGCACGATCCGAGCAGTACGTC. This sequence encodes CASSADRARSEQYV.